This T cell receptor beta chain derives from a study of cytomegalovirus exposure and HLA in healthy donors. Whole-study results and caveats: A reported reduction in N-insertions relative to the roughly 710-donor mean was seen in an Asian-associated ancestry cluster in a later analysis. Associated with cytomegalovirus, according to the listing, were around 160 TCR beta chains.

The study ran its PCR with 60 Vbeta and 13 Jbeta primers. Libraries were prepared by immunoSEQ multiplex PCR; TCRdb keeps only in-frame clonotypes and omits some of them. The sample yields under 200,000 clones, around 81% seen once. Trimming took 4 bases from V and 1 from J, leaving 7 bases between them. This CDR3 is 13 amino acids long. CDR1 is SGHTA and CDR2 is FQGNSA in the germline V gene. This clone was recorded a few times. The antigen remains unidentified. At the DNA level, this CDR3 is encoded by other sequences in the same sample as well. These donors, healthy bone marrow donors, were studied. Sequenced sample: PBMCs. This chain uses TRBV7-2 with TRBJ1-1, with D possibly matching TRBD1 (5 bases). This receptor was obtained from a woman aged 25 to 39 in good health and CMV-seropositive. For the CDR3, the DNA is TGTGCCAGCAGCTCCCAGGGGAACACTGAAGCTTTCTTT. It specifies CASSSQGNTEAFF.